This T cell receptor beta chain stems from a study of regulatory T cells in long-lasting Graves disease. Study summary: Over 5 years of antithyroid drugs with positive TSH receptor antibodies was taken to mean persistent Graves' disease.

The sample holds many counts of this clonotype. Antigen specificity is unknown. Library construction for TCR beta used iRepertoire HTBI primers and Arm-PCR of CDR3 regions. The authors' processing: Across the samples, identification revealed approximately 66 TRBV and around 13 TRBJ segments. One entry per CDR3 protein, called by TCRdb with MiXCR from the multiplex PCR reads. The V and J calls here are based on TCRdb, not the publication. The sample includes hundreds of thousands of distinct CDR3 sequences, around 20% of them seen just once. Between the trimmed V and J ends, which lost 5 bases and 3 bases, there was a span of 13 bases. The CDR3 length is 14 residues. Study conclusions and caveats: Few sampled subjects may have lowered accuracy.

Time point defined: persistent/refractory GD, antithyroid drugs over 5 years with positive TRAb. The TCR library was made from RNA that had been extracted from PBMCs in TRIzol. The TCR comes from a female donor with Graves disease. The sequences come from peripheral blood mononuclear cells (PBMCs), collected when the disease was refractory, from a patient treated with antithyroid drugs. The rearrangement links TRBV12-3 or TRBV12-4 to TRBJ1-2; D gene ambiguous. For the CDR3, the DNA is TGTGCCAGCAGTCCAGACACGTCAGACTATGGCTACACCTTC. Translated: CASSPDTSDYGYTF.